Below, 16 T cell receptor beta chains from the same sample are listed, as sequenced in a study of Ad26.COV2.S vaccination and SARS-CoV-2 variants. This sample's treatment: some 20 received Ad26.COV2.S at low or high dose, single or two shots; roughly five received placebo; per-sample allocation not given. Vaccine and placebo recipients were sampled on day 63 after the first injection. TCRdb keeps only in-frame clones here, not all; method: immunoSEQ multiplex PCR. The sample has approximately 450,000 clones, approximately 92% seen once; the top ten hold approximately 12%. The specimen comprised peripheral blood, sampled in a trial of Ad26.COV2.S vaccine versus placebo. The origin of the receptors is a person between 18 and 59 years old who received the Ad26.COV2.S COVID-19 vaccine or a placebo.

The chain carries TRBV10-2 and TRBJ1-1; TRBD1 aligns across 7 bases. From germline, CDR1 is WSHSY and CDR2 SAAADI. This CDR3 comprises 15 residues. With V trimmed by 6 bases and J by 8 bases, 15 bases remained unmatched. DNA for the CDR3: TGCGCCAGCAGCCTTCAGACAGGGTCCCTAAGGGAAGCTTTCTTT. Translating it yields CASSLQTGSLREAFF.

The gene calls are TRBV2 and TRBJ1-6; D is possibly TRBD1 (6 bases). V lost 6 bases to trimming and J lost 9 bases, with 12 bases between them. CDR1 and CDR2 (germline): SNHLY, FYNNEI. The CDR3 spans 13 residues. CDR3 residues: CASRGTLGSPLHF. CDR3 coding DNA: TGTGCCAGCAGAGGGACATTGGGTTCACCCCTCCACTTT. Drawing the rest from reference TRBV2 and TRBJ1-6, the complete variable domain is EPEVTQTPSHQVTQMGQEVILRCVPISNHLYFYWYRQILGQKVEFLVSFYNNEISEKSEIFDDQFSVERPDGSNFTLKIRSTKLEDSAMYFCASRGTLGSPLHFGNGTRLTVT.

V is TRBV27 and J is TRBJ2-1; D remains unclear. The CDR3 has 18 residues. V dropped 2 bases and J dropped 0 bases, with 17 bases sitting between them. Germline CDR1 reads MNHEY; CDR2 reads SMNVEV (reference sequence). The CDR3 DNA follows: TGTGCCAGCAGTTTAATTTTTTGGACCCCTAGCTCCTACAATGAGCAGTTCTTC. Amino acids: CASSLIFWTPSSYNEQFF.

The chain carries TRBV18 and TRBJ2-1; D call uncertain. The germline V gene encodes CDR1 KGHSH and CDR2 LQKENI. V was pared by 5 bases and J by 0 bases, with 2 bases between. The CDR3 totals 12 residues. CDR3 coding DNA: TGTGCCAGCTCAAACTCCTACAATGAGCAGTTCTTC. Translated, it gives CASSNSYNEQFF.

This clone was recorded once. The genes are TRBV10-2 and TRBJ1-1, with 8 bases matching TRBD1. CDR3 size: 13 residues. The germline V gene encodes CDR1 WSHSY and CDR2 SAAADI. V lost 2 bases and J lost 11; bases outside the gene matches: 7. The CDR3 sequence: CASSEGTGSRAFF. The CDR3 DNA sequence: TGCGCCAGCAGTGAGGGGACAGGATCTAGGGCTTTCTTT.

This rearrangement joins TRBV7-9 to TRBJ2-2; D call uncertain. Germline V gene data show CDR1 as SEHNR and CDR2 as FQNEAQ (reference sequence). The CDR3 is made up of 13 amino acids. Between the trimmed V and J ends, which lost 8 bases and 5 bases, there was a span of 12 bases. As DNA, the CDR3 is TGTGCCAGCTTCGCGGCAAGAACCGGGGAGCTGTTTTTT. It specifies CASFAARTGELFF.

This chain connects TRBV29-1 to TRBJ2-1, with D hard to call. With 2 bases removed from V and 6 bases from J, the gap between germline ends came to 14 bases. Germline-derived CDR1 and CDR2 are SQVTM and ANQGSEA. The CDR3 is 14 residues long. The CDR3 here is CSVESFIGSNEQFF. CDR3 DNA: TGCAGCGTTGAATCATTTATTGGAAGCAATGAGCAGTTCTTC.

The chain carries TRBV3-1 (or the pseudogene TRBV3-2) and TRBJ2-5; 8 bases line up with TRBD2. V was pared by 3 bases and J by 2 bases, with 17 bases of the junction left unmatched. Germline V gene lookup returns CDR1 LGHDT and CDR2 YNNKEL (reference sequence). CDR3 size: 19 residues. CDR3 amino acids: CASSHLTGLAESVQETQYF. CDR3 DNA: TGTGCCAGCAGCCATCTAACAGGACTAGCAGAGTCTGTACAAGAGACCCAGTACTTC.

The chain recombines TRBV6-6 with TRBJ1-1, with D perhaps TRBD1 (6 bases). There are 11 residues in the CDR3. The germline V and J ends were trimmed by 6 bases and 5 bases, with 7 bases remaining between them. Germline V gene data show CDR1 as MNHNY and CDR2 as SVGAGI (reference sequence). CDR3 in amino acids: CASRQGTEAFF. In DNA, the CDR3 is TGTGCCAGCAGACAGGGAACTGAAGCTTTCTTT.

The V and J genes are TRBV10-3 and TRBJ1-2; D unclear. Per germline, CDR1 ENHRY and CDR2 SYGVKD. The V and J ends lost 10 bases and 4 bases respectively, with 22 bases between them. The CDR3 is made up of 15 amino acids. The CDR3 protein is CATGDPTLLRYGYTF. The CDR3 coding sequence is TGTGCCACCGGTGACCCGACCCTATTACGCTATGGCTACACCTTC.

In the case of this clone: One end of the junction does not line up with germline, which may come from a read error. The rearrangement links TRBV10-3 to TRBJ2-1; D gene ambiguous. The CDR3 sequence is 13 residues long. Germline V gene sequence: CDR1 ENHRY, CDR2 SYGVKD. CDR3 sequence reads: CAITPNPSTPFIF. CDR3 bases: TGTGCCATCACGCCGAACCCTTCGACCCCTTTCATCTTC.

For this clone: The same CDR3 arises from other DNA sequences in this sample as well. J is TRBJ2-1 and V is TRBV6-5; 8 bases match TRBD2. The CDR3 is made up of 12 amino acids. CDR1 and CDR2 from the germline V gene are MNHEY and SVGAGI. The V gene end was trimmed by 8 bases and the J gene end by 4 bases; junction bases not matched to a gene: 1. The CDR3 DNA follows: TGTGCCAGCCGGGGGGGTTACAATGAGCAGTTCTTC. Translating it yields CASRGGYNEQFF.

The J gene is TRBJ2-7, the V gene TRBV5-1; no reliable D call. The CDR3 is 12 residues long. V was cut by 1 base and J by 6 bases, with 8 bases left in between. Germline CDR1 and CDR2: SGHRS and YFSETQ. The CDR3 loop is CASSLTPLEQYF. The CDR3 coding sequence is TGCGCCAGCAGCTTGACCCCCCTCGAGCAGTACTTC. The variable domain in full, completed from reference TRBV5-1 and TRBJ2-7, reads KAGVTQTPRYLIKTRGQQVTLSCSPISGHRSVSWYQQTPGQGLQFLFEYFSETQRNKGNFPGRFSGRQFSNSRSEMNVSTLELGDSALYLCASSLTPLEQYFGPGTRLTVT.

V and J are TRBV5-1 and TRBJ2-7; 9 nucleotides line up with TRBD1. The ends lost 0 bases at V and 5 bases at J; junction bases unmatched: 6. The CDR3 has 15 residues. The germline V gene encodes CDR1 SGHRS and CDR2 YFSETQ. The CDR3 coding sequence is TGCGCCAGCAGCTTGGCCCGACAGGGGGTCGACGAGCAGTACTTC. Its translation: CASSLARQGVDEQYF.

The chain has TRBV19 and TRBJ1-1, with D tentatively TRBD1 (5 bases). The CDR3 is 16 amino acids. Germline CDR1 and CDR2: LNHDA and SQIVND (reference sequence). V was pared by 6 bases and J by 4 bases, with 21 bases between. Here the CDR3 DNA reads TGTGCCAGTAGGATACCCGGGGATTTTAGGGGCACTGAAGCTTTCTTT. Residues: CASRIPGDFRGTEAFF.

The genes are TRBV5-6 and TRBJ2-3; 9 nucleotides align to TRBD2. The CDR3 has 17 amino acids. The V gene end was trimmed by 2 bases and the J gene end by 0 bases; junction bases not matched to a gene: 7. Germline V lookup: CDR1 SGHDT, CDR2 YYEEEE. Written as DNA, the CDR3 is TGTGCCAGCAGCTTAGGTAGCGGGAGTTATAGCACAGATACGCAGTATTTT. Protein sequence: CASSLGSGSYSTDTQYF.